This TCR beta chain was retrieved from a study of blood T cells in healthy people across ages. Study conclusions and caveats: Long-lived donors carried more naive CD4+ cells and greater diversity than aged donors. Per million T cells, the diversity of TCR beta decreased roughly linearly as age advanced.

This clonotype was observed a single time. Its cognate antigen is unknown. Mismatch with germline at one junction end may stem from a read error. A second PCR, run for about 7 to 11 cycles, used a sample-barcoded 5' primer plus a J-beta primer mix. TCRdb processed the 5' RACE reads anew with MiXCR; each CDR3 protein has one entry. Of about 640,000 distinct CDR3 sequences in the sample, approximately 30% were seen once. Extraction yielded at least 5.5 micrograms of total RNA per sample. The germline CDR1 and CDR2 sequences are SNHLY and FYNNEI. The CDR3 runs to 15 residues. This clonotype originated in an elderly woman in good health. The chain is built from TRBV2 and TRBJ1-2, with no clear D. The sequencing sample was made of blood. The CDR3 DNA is TGTGCCAGCAGTGAAGGTCTGCGGGATAACTATAGCTACACCTTC. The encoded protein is CASSEGLRDNYSYTF.